The 9 T cell receptor beta chains below all came from one sample that was sequenced in a study of blood T cell repertoires in COVID-19. Sequenced by immunoSEQ multiplex PCR; TCRdb stores in-frame clones only, minus some. The sample has 40,000 to 50,000 clones, 75% to 95% seen once. Specimen: peripheral blood. Receptors originate from a man in his 70s with acute or convalescent COVID-19.

The chain is built from TRBV18 and TRBJ2-1; D may be TRBD2 (5 bases). The germline V gene has CDR1 KGHSH and CDR2 LQKENI. The CDR3 loop spans 13 amino acids. Deletions cut 4 bases from V and 7 bases from J, with 11 bases between. The CDR3 reads CASSLGLANEQFF. For the CDR3, the DNA is TGTGCCAGCTCACTCGGACTGGCTAATGAGCAGTTCTTC.

The V gene is TRBV19, the J gene TRBJ1-1, with TRBD1 matching 11 bases. The CDR3 loop spans 14 amino acids. The germline CDR1 and CDR2 sequences are LNHDA and SQIVND (reference sequence). With V trimmed by 6 bases and J by 6 bases, 6 bases remained unmatched. The CDR3 nucleotides are TGTGCCAGTAGATTTGGACAGGGGGCTTCTGAAGCTTTCTTT. It specifies CASRFGQGASEAFF. The full variable domain, with the rest looked up from reference TRBV19 and TRBJ1-1, is DGGITQSPKYLFRKEGQNVTLSCEQNLNHDAMYWYRQDPGQGLRLIYYSQIVNDFQKGDIAEGYSVSREKKESFPLTVTSAQKNPTAFYLCASRFGQGASEAFFGQGTRLTVV.

This rearrangement joins TRBV19 to TRBJ2-5; the match to TRBD2 covers 12 bases. The trim removed 4 bases at V and 5 bases at J, leaving 5 bases unmatched. CDR3 size: 15 residues. CDR1 is LNHDA and CDR2 is SQIVND in the germline V gene (reference sequence). The CDR3 DNA reads as TGTGCCAGTAGTACACGACTAGCGGGGGTTGAGACCCAGTACTTC. Its translation is CASSTRLAGVETQYF.

J is TRBJ2-3 and V is TRBV6-2 or TRBV6-3; 9 bases fit TRBD2. The CDR3 totals 15 residues. Per the germline V gene, CDR1 is MNHEY and CDR2 is SVGEGT. V was clipped by 6 bases and J by 2 bases; unmatched bases: 6. In nucleotides, the CDR3 is TGTGCCAGCAGCAGTAGCGGGGGTCTCACAGATACGCAGTATTTT. It specifies CASSSSGGLTDTQYF.

This chain connects TRBV7-2 to TRBJ1-4; weak D call: TRBD1 (6 bases). Germline V gene data show CDR1 as SGHTA and CDR2 as FQGNSA. The CDR3 is made up of 14 amino acids. V gave up 2 bases and J gave up 8 bases, with 12 bases separating them. For the CDR3, the DNA is TGTGCCAGCAGCTTAACAGGGTTGAGGGAAAAACTGTTTTTT. This translates into CASSLTGLREKLFF.

The chain uses TRBV18 and TRBJ2-7; possibly TRBD2 for D (5 bases). V lost 3 bases and J 9 bases, leaving 18 bases between the germline ends. Germline CDR1 is KGHSH and CDR2 is LQKENI. The CDR3 is 14 amino acids. The CDR3 spells CASSPEVPRGGQYF. The CDR3 DNA follows: TGTGCCAGCTCACCTGAGGTCCCTAGAGGAGGGCAGTACTTC.

The rearrangement joins TRBV29-1 to TRBJ1-2; 10 nucleotides line up with TRBD1. Trimming took 6 bases from V and 8 from J; bases not matched to a gene: 6. CDR1 SQVTM and CDR2 ANQGSEA come from the germline V gene. This CDR3 comprises 12 residues. The CDR3 spells CSVGTGVEGYTF. Here the CDR3 DNA reads TGCAGCGTCGGGACAGGGGTAGAAGGCTACACCTTC.

The chain is built from TRBV6-2 or TRBV6-3 and TRBJ1-2, with 10 bases fitting TRBD1. V trimming: 1 base; J trimming: 4 bases; junction bases outside the gene matches: 6. From germline, CDR1 is MNHEY and CDR2 SVGEGT. The CDR3 totals 16 residues. CDR3 bases: TGTGCCAGCAGTTACTTCGGACAGGGGGAGACCTATGGCTACACCTTC. Residues: CASSYFGQGETYGYTF.

This chain links TRBV7-8 with TRBJ2-3, with D tentatively TRBD2 (5 bases). The CDR3 totals 15 residues. Germline V gene data show CDR1 as SGHVS and CDR2 as FQNEAQ. Trimming took 5 bases from V and 0 from J, leaving 12 bases between them. The CDR3 region is CASSPLEGSTDTQYF. For the CDR3, the DNA is TGTGCCAGCAGCCCACTCGAGGGAAGCACAGATACGCAGTATTTT.